The 2 T cell receptor beta chains presented below share a single source sample, sequenced in a study of CD8 T cells in Susac syndrome. Random hexamers primed reverse transcription of about 0.45 to 1 ug RNA. TCRdb redid the calling of the immunoSEQ multiplex PCR reads with MiXCR, one entry per CDR3 protein. This sample has about 300,000 distinct CDR3 sequences, with around 85% found just once. Sequenced: CD8+ T cells from PBMCs. These receptors originate from a human donor with multiple sclerosis.

The rearrangement links TRBV29-1 to TRBJ1-1, with TRBD1 matching over 8 bases. The CDR3 extends over 15 amino acids. CDR1 and CDR2 (germline): SQVTM, ANQGSEA. J lost 1 base, V lost 6 bases, and 10 bases had no gene match. Here the CDR3 reads CSVRFDGTGNTEAFF. The CDR3 DNA is TGCAGCGTCCGCTTTGATGGGACAGGGAACACTGAAGCTTTCTTT.

The genes are TRBV3-1 and TRBJ2-1, with a weak D call TRBD1 (6 bases). This CDR3 is 15 amino acids long. Germline CDR1 is LGHDT and CDR2 is YNNKEL (reference sequence). V shed 3 bases and J shed 8 bases, with 17 bases lying between them. The CDR3 is CASSQVQGLQDEQFF. The CDR3 DNA follows: TGTGCCAGCAGCCAGGTCCAGGGGCTACAGGATGAGCAGTTCTTC.